Listed here are 16 T cell receptor beta chains from one sample, sequenced in a study of cytotoxic CD8 clonotypes in ibrutinib-treated CLL. Some clones are missing from TCRdb's copy, which holds only in-frame ones; the method was immunoSEQ multiplex PCR. The sample has more than 150,000 clones, about 72% seen once. Sequenced here: PBMCs, sampled after 24 months of ibrutinib treatment. The source of these receptors is a human donor with chronic lymphocytic leukemia.

The chain couples TRBV10-2 to TRBJ1-1; no firm D call. Germline CDR1 reads WSHSY; CDR2 reads SAAADI. The CDR3 is 11 amino acids. V lost 3 bases and J 5 bases, leaving 4 bases between the germline ends. CDR3 sequence: CASSDWTEAFF. The CDR3 region has the DNA TGCGCCAGCAGTGATTGGACTGAAGCTTTCTTT.

The chain couples TRBV15 to TRBJ2-7; D is unclear. V shed 0 bases and J shed 3 bases, with 12 bases lying between them. Germline CDR1 and CDR2: LNHNV and YYDKDF (reference sequence). CDR3 length: 15 amino acids. DNA for the CDR3: TGTGCCACCAGCAGAGAGAGACCGTCCCTCTACGAGCAGTACTTC. This codes for CATSRERPSLYEQYF.

This chain joins TRBV11-2 and TRBJ2-4; TRBD2 aligns across 10 bases. The ends lost 1 base at V and 2 bases at J; junction bases unmatched: 5. The CDR3 has 17 residues. The germline V gene has CDR1 SGHAT and CDR2 FQNNGV. This CDR3 reads CASSLAILAGTKNIQYF. The CDR3 DNA reads TGTGCCAGCAGCTTAGCTATACTAGCGGGAACCAAAAACATTCAGTACTTC.

The chain combines TRBV19 with TRBJ2-1, with D possibly matching TRBD2 (5 bases). Germline CDR1 and CDR2: LNHDA and SQIVND (reference sequence). The CDR3 has 14 residues. With 3 bases removed from V and 7 bases from J, the gap between germline ends came to 13 bases. The CDR3 loop reads CASSIRPPGNEQFF. Here the CDR3 DNA reads TGTGCCAGTAGTATCAGGCCTCCGGGGAATGAGCAGTTCTTC.

The rearrangement joins TRBV30 to TRBJ2-7; D could derive from TRBD1 or TRBD2 (6 bases each). Germline V lookup: CDR1 GTSNPN, CDR2 SVGIG (reference sequence). The CDR3 covers 14 residues. The V and J ends lost 7 bases and 0 bases respectively, with 16 bases between them. CDR3 DNA sequence: TGTGCCTCCGCCGGGGGCGAGGGCTCCTACGAGCAGTACTTC. It yields the protein CASAGGEGSYEQYF.

Points on this clone: Other DNA sequences within the sample encode an identical CDR3. V usage is TRBV18 and J usage is TRBJ2-3; 8 nucleotides match TRBD1. This CDR3 spans 15 amino acids. From germline, CDR1 is KGHSH and CDR2 LQKENI. Trimming cost V 6 bases and J 0 bases; bases outside gene matches: 5. The CDR3 bases are TGTGCCAGCTCCCCGCGGACAGGGAGCACAGATACGCAGTATTTT. Translating gives CASSPRTGSTDTQYF.

The V call is TRBV4-1, the J call TRBJ2-7; D unclear. V lost 1 base and J 2 bases, leaving 12 bases between the germline ends. This CDR3 is built from 15 residues. Germline V gene lookup returns CDR1 MGHRA and CDR2 YSYEKL. CDR3 nucleotide sequence: TGCGCCAGCAGCCAAGGGCCAGATCAAACCTACGAGCAGTACTTC. It specifies CASSQGPDQTYEQYF.

This clone came up a few times. The chain joins TRBV10-1 to TRBJ2-1; 7 positions agree with TRBD1. Germline V lookup: CDR1 WNHNN, CDR2 SYGVQD (reference sequence). After removal of 2 bases from V and 8 bases from J, the junction contained 6 bases not matched to a gene. The length of the CDR3 is 14 residues. The CDR3 region has the DNA TGCGCCAGCAGTGAGCGAAGACAGGGTCATGAGCAGTTCTTC. It translates to CASSERRQGHEQFF.

This sequence joins TRBV9 and TRBJ1-4; TRBD1 agrees at 7 bases. The V gene end was trimmed by 2 bases and the J gene end by 4 bases; junction bases not matched to a gene: 8. The CDR3 consists of 16 residues. The germline CDR1 and CDR2 sequences are SGDLS and YYNGEE. In DNA form, the CDR3 reads TGTGCCAGCAGCGTTTCTACAGGGGCCTATAATGAAAAACTGTTTTTT. It encodes CASSVSTGAYNEKLFF.

Regarding this clone: A read error may account for a junction end that differs from germline. This chain links TRBV7-6 with TRBJ2-7, with D unresolved. The germline gives CDR1 SGHVS, CDR2 FNYEAQ. The length of the CDR3 is 14 residues. The CDR3 DNA reads TGTGCCAGCAGCTTAGCGCTTTGGCCATCCGAGGAGTACTTC. Protein sequence: CASSLALWPSEEYF. Together with reference TRBV7-6 and TRBJ2-7, the CDR3 gives the full variable domain: GAGVSQSPRYKVTKRGQDVALRCDPISGHVSLYWYRQALGQGPEFLTYFNYEAQQDKSGLPNDRFSAERPEGSISTLTIQRTEQRDSAMYRCASSLALWPSEEYFGPGTRLTVT.

The V and J genes are TRBV5-6 and TRBJ2-7; TRBD1 agrees at 9 bases. Germline V gene data show CDR1 as SGHDT and CDR2 as YYEEEE. The trim removed 3 bases at V and 6 bases at J, leaving 10 bases unmatched. This CDR3 contains 15 residues. The CDR3 reads CASSSITGGLGEQYF. The CDR3 DNA follows: TGTGCCAGCAGCTCGATTACAGGGGGCCTAGGCGAGCAGTACTTC.

This chain joins TRBV30 and TRBJ2-7; 10 bases fit TRBD1. Germline CDR1 is GTSNPN and CDR2 is SVGIG (reference sequence). J lost 3 bases, V lost 2 bases, and 10 bases had no gene match. The length of the CDR3 is 16 residues. This CDR3 reads CAWSPRPRDRGYEQYF. CDR3 bases: TGTGCCTGGAGTCCACGACCCCGGGACAGGGGCTACGAGCAGTACTTC.

In the case of this clone: This specimen includes other DNA sequences encoding the same CDR3. The chain is built from TRBV5-4 and TRBJ2-7, with unresolved D. The CDR3 spans 13 residues. Trimming left V 0 bases short and J 0 bases short, with 4 bases between. The germline V gene encodes CDR1 SGHNT and CDR2 YYREEE (reference sequence). Written as DNA, the CDR3 is TGTGCCAGCAGCTTGGTAGGCTCCTACGAGCAGTACTTC. Protein product: CASSLVGSYEQYF.

V usage is TRBV5-4 and J usage is TRBJ1-5; no reliable D call. This CDR3 spans 13 amino acids. Trimming stripped 5 bases from V and 1 base from J, with 7 bases between. From germline, CDR1 is SGHNT and CDR2 YYREEE (reference sequence). This CDR3 reads CASSMESNQPQHF. The CDR3 DNA reads TGTGCCAGCAGTATGGAGAGCAATCAGCCCCAGCATTTT.

This clone was seen a few times. The chain joins TRBV18 to TRBJ1-1; D ambiguous. This CDR3 has 15 residues. Trimming shortened V by 3 bases and J by 3 bases, and 14 bases separated the two germline ends. Germline loops: CDR1 KGHSH, CDR2 LQKENI. This CDR3 reads CASSPRESSDTEAFF. The CDR3 region has the DNA TGTGCCAGCTCACCTCGGGAGTCTTCGGACACTGAAGCTTTCTTT.

The J gene is TRBJ2-4, the V gene TRBV2; maybe TRBD2 (5 bases). Trimming took off 3 bases at V and 6 bases at J, with 9 bases between the two ends. CDR1 is SNHLY, CDR2 FYNNEI, per germline. The CDR3 extends over 13 amino acids. As DNA, the CDR3 is TGTGCCAGCAGTGATTTCGAGGGAAACATTCAGTACTTC. This encodes CASSDFEGNIQYF. The full variable domain, completed using reference TRBV2 and TRBJ2-4, is EPEVTQTPSHQVTQMGQEVILRCVPISNHLYFYWYRQILGQKVEFLVSFYNNEISEKSEIFDDQFSVERPDGSNFTLKIRSTKLEDSAMYFCASSDFEGNIQYFGAGTRLSVL.